A single sample gave rise to the 20 T cell receptor beta chains below, sequenced in a study of cytomegalovirus exposure and HLA in healthy donors listed by TCRdb under 2017. Libraries were constructed by the immunoSEQ multiplex PCR assay. For the multiplex PCR, a mixture combining 60 forward primers for TCR Vbeta segments and 13 reverse primers for TCR Jbeta segments was used. TCRdb re-hosts the immuneACCESS table, in-frame sequences only. Its copies lack some clones; in the studies checked, an unresolved V gene accounts for under half of them, and the cause for the rest is not known. The sample table shows about 150,000 clones, and about 85% are seen once. The ten top clones hold around 6.6% of the sample. The sample comprised PBMCs. Receptors originate from a male donor in good health and CMV-seropositive.

This clone appeared once. The J gene is TRBJ1-4, the V gene TRBV6-4; 7 nucleotides line up with TRBD1. After removal of 5 bases from V and 6 bases from J, the junction contained 6 bases not matched to a gene. There are 14 residues in the CDR3. In germline, CDR1 is MRHNA, CDR2 SNTAGT. CDR3 in amino acids: CASSNRGFYEKLFF. CDR3 bases: TGTGCCAGCAGTAACAGGGGATTTTATGAAAAACTGTTTTTT.

This rearrangement joins TRBV7-9 to TRBJ2-5; D gene ambiguous. CDR3 length: 11 amino acids. Germline V gene lookup returns CDR1 SEHNR and CDR2 FQNEAQ (reference sequence). V dropped 5 bases and J dropped 7 bases, with 8 bases sitting between them. CDR3 residues: CASSLRGTQYF. CDR3 nucleotide sequence: TGTGCCAGCAGCCTCCGAGGGACCCAGTACTTC.

V usage is TRBV4-3 and J usage is TRBJ1-4; D is uncertain. The CDR3 covers 17 residues. V was shortened by 0 bases and J by 3 bases, with 14 bases between the two germline ends. Germline V gene lookup returns CDR1 LGHNA and CDR2 YSLEER. This CDR3 reads CASSQDRQAASNEKLFF. The CDR3 region has the DNA TGCGCCAGCAGCCAAGATCGTCAGGCAGCCTCTAATGAAAAACTGTTTTTT.

Remarks on this clone: A junction boundary mismatches the germline segment, possibly from a read error. CDR3 in amino acids: CSSSLVMGHHQETQYF. The CDR3, as DNA: TGTTCCAGCAGCTTAGTCATGGGACACCACCAAGAGACCCAGTACTTC. The chain is built from TRBV7-9 and TRBJ2-5; D perhaps matches TRBD1 (6 bases). Germline V CDR1 and CDR2: SEHNR, FQNEAQ (reference sequence). This CDR3 region has 16 residues.

The chain joins TRBV19 to TRBJ1-5, with D possibly matching TRBD1 (5 bases). Germline CDR1 reads LNHDA; CDR2 reads SQIVND (reference sequence). The CDR3 extends over 15 amino acids. V dropped 7 bases and J dropped 7 bases, with 20 bases sitting between them. The CDR3 is CASTASGDHRQPQHF. The CDR3 region has the DNA TGTGCCAGTACAGCATCGGGGGACCACCGACAGCCCCAGCATTTT.

The rearrangement joins TRBV12-5 to TRBJ2-1, with 9 bases identical to TRBD1. Unmatched junction bases numbered 5, after V lost 6 bases and J lost 11 bases. Germline V gene data show CDR1 as LGHNT and CDR2 as FRNRAP. This CDR3 has 12 amino acids. DNA for the CDR3: TGTGCTAGTGGCCCAGGGACAGGGAAGCAGTTCTTC. This encodes CASGPGTGKQFF. The variable domain in full, with the rest retrieved from reference TRBV12-5 and TRBJ2-1, is DARVTQTPRHKVTEMGQEVTMRCQPILGHNTVFWYRQTMMQGLELLAYFRNRAPLDDSGMPKDRFSAEMPDATLATLKIQPSEPRDSAVYFCASGPGTGKQFFGPGTRLTVL.

The chain is built from TRBV6-5 and TRBJ1-1; 8 bases match TRBD1. The CDR3 is 15 residues long. From germline, CDR1 is MNHEY and CDR2 SVGAGI. Trimming removed 1 base from V and 7 bases from J; junction bases left unmatched: 8. CDR3 residues: CASSYLGQGRIEAFF. CDR3 nucleotides: TGTGCCAGCAGTTACTTAGGACAGGGACGAATTGAAGCTTTCTTT.

The chain has TRBV14 and TRBJ2-7; 10 bases are shared with TRBD2. Trimming removed 1 base from V and 4 bases from J; junction bases left unmatched: 10. There are 17 residues in the CDR3. CDR1 SGHDN and CDR2 FVKESK come from the germline V gene. CDR3 sequence reads: CASSQGSVASGSYEQYF. The CDR3 DNA reads as TGTGCCAGCAGCCAAGGGTCTGTAGCTAGCGGGAGTTACGAGCAGTACTTC.

V and J are TRBV9 and TRBJ2-1; D gene unclear. V was trimmed by 0 bases and J by 6 bases, leaving 4 bases between them. Per germline, CDR1 SGDLS and CDR2 YYNGEE. The CDR3 contains 12 residues. DNA of the CDR3: TGTGCCAGCAGCGTAGCCTTCAATGAGCAGTTCTTC. Amino acids: CASSVAFNEQFF.

The CDR3 loop reads CASSFPREGAGFLDEQYF. CDR3 nucleotide sequence: TGTGCCAGCAGCTTTCCCCGGGAGGGGGCGGGATTCTTGGACGAGCAGTACTTC. The chain carries TRBV11-2 and TRBJ2-7; maybe TRBD2 (8 bases). Between the trimmed V and J ends, which lost 3 bases and 5 bases, there was a span of 26 bases. Germline V gene sequence: CDR1 SGHAT, CDR2 FQNNGV. This CDR3 is 18 amino acids long.

This chain links TRBV5-8 with TRBJ2-7; 11 positions agree with TRBD2. Germline V CDR1 and CDR2: SGHTS, YDEGEE. This CDR3 region has 17 residues. Losses at the gene ends were 0 bases for V and 3 bases for J; bases not matched to a gene: 8. This CDR3 reads CASSLEASGLAVYEQYF. The CDR3 DNA is TGTGCCAGCAGCTTGGAGGCATCGGGACTAGCGGTCTACGAGCAGTACTTC.

V and J are TRBV9 and TRBJ2-3; 8 nucleotides match TRBD2. The CDR3 is made up of 16 amino acids. CDR1 and CDR2 from the germline V gene are SGDLS and YYNGEE. The ends lost 4 bases at V and 2 bases at J; junction bases unmatched: 9. CDR3 nucleotide sequence: TGTGCCAGCAGCTCAAGCGGGGGTAGGGACACAGATACGCAGTATTTT. Its protein is CASSSSGGRDTDTQYF.

The CDR3 region is CASSMPGLAGNEQFF. In DNA form, the CDR3 reads TGTGCCAGTAGTATGCCCGGACTAGCGGGAAATGAGCAGTTCTTC. The rearrangement uses TRBV19 and TRBJ2-1; 12 bases map to TRBD2. This CDR3 contains 15 residues. Trimming removed 3 bases from V and 7 bases from J; junction bases left unmatched: 4. The germline gives CDR1 LNHDA, CDR2 SQIVND (reference sequence).

The V gene is TRBV6-6, the J gene TRBJ2-5; D might be TRBD2 (6 bases). V dropped 7 bases and J dropped 5 bases, with 17 bases sitting between them. Per the germline V gene, CDR1 is MNHNY and CDR2 is SVGAGI (reference sequence). The CDR3 is 14 residues long. CDR3 sequence (DNA): TGTGCCAGCACCCCGGGAGCGCCCAAGGAGACCCAGTACTTC. Protein sequence: CASTPGAPKETQYF.

This sequence joins TRBV4-1 and TRBJ1-5; D gene unclear. CDR1 MGHRA and CDR2 YSYEKL come from the germline V gene. The ends were cut back, 0 bases at V and 3 bases at J, with 6 bases in the middle. This CDR3 contains 14 residues. The CDR3 here is CASSQDEANQPQHF. CDR3 DNA: TGCGCCAGCAGCCAAGATGAGGCCAATCAGCCCCAGCATTTT.

The chain joins TRBV30 to TRBJ2-7; D is possibly TRBD1 (5 bases). The germline gives CDR1 GTSNPN, CDR2 SVGIG (reference sequence). This CDR3 is built from 14 residues. V was cut by 1 base and J by 3 bases, with 13 bases left in between. CDR3 coding DNA: TGTGCCTGGAGTGGAACAGGCAAAATCTACGAGCAGTACTTC. Its protein product is CAWSGTGKIYEQYF.

The chain employs TRBV25-1 and TRBJ2-7, with TRBD2 identical over 8 bases. V was pared by 6 bases and J by 1 base, with 8 bases of the junction left unmatched. CDR1 is MGHDK and CDR2 is SYGVNS in the germline V gene. This CDR3 spans 15 amino acids. In nucleotides, the CDR3 is TGTGCCAGCAGGGGGGCTTCTAGCGGGTCCTACGAGCAGTACTTC. Protein sequence: CASRGASSGSYEQYF.

The chain joins TRBV10-3 to TRBJ2-5; D gene uncertain. Germline V gives CDR1 ENHRY, CDR2 SYGVKD. The CDR3 is 14 residues long. The ends were cut back, 0 bases at V and 5 bases at J, with 10 bases in the middle. The CDR3 DNA is TGTGCCATCAGTGAGTCAACAGCTTGGGAGACCCAGTACTTC. It yields the protein CAISESTAWETQYF.

The CDR3 region is CATSSTAGVLYEQYF. CDR3 nucleotide sequence: TGTGCCACCAGCAGTACAGCGGGAGTTCTCTACGAGCAGTACTTC. This chain links TRBV15 with TRBJ2-7; 8 nucleotides match TRBD2. The J segment lost 3 bases and the V segment lost 3 bases, leaving 7 bases of the junction unmatched. Germline V gene lookup returns CDR1 LNHNV and CDR2 YYDKDF (reference sequence). The CDR3 is 15 amino acids.

This rearrangement joins TRBV18 to TRBJ1-1; TRBD1 is a possible D gene (5 bases). V lost 4 bases, J lost 0 bases, and 18 bases lay in between. This CDR3 is 17 amino acids long. The germline CDR1 and CDR2 sequences are KGHSH and LQKENI. The chain's CDR3 is CASSRVGGGVMNTEAFF. The CDR3 DNA reads as TGTGCCAGCTCACGGGTTGGGGGGGGAGTGATGAACACTGAAGCTTTCTTT. The full variable domain, with the rest looked up from reference TRBV18 and TRBJ1-1, is NAGVMQNPRHLVRRRGQEARLRCSPMKGHSHVYWYRQLPEEGLKFMVYLQKENIIDESGMPKERFSAEFPKEGPSILRIQQVVRGDSAAYFCASSRVGGGVMNTEAFFGQGTRLTVV.